Listed below are T cell receptor beta chains from one sample, sequenced in a study of CD8 T cells in ankylosing spondylitis. TCRdb recomputed calls from the 5' RACE reads with MiXCR, one row per CDR3 protein. The sample shows under 150,000 distinct CDR3 sequences, over 7% of them seen only once. Sequencing used blood, either unsorted or a sorted T cell fraction (not recorded which). The source of these receptors is a male donor with ankylosing spondylitis or in good health (not recorded which). Each CDR3 is given with its conserved first and last residue. D genes are given only for firm matches. Clone size, where shown, is once, few, many, or a class for clones that have expanded.

j_call v_call d_call clone_size cdr3_length cdr3_nt cdr3_aa
TRBJ2-5 TRBV20-1 NA many 12 TGCAGTGCTCTAGCCAACCAAGAGACCCAGTACTTC CSALANQETQYF
TRBJ2-2 TRBV12-3/TRBV12-4 TRBD2 few 16 TGTGCCAGCAGTCCTCTACTAGCGGGAGGGTCCGGGGAGCTGTTTTTT CASSPLLAGGSGELFF
TRBJ1-2 TRBV25-1 NA many 16 TGTGCCAGCAGTGAATCTACAGGAACTCATAACTATGGCTACACCTTC CASSESTGTHNYGYTF
TRBJ2-7 TRBV5-5 NA NA 13 TGTGCCAGCAGCCCTTCCGGCGTGCGGGAGCAGTACTTC CASSPSGVREQYF
TRBJ1-2 TRBV20-1 NA many 14 TGCAGTGCTTTGACAGCTAGTACTAACTATGGCTACACCTTC CSALTASTNYGYTF
TRBJ2-7 TRBV4-1 NA many 13 TGCGCCAGCAGCCAAGGTCCCCAATACGAGCAGTACTTC CASSQGPQYEQYF
TRBJ2-7 TRBV5-1 NA few 15 TGCGCCAGCAGCTTGGGGCAGGGGATTCCCTACGAGCAGTACTTC CASSLGQGIPYEQYF
TRBJ2-7 TRBV18 NA many 15 TGTGCCAGCTCACCATCATCCCAGGGAACCTACGAGCAGTACTTC CASSPSSQGTYEQYF
TRBJ2-7 TRBV4-2 NA once 12 TGTGCCAGCAGCCAGACCTTGGGGTGGCAGTACTTC CASSQTLGWQYF
TRBJ2-7 TRBV29-1 NA many 9 TGCAGCGTTATTCACGAGCAGTACTTC CSVIHEQYF
TRBJ2-1 TRBV12-3/TRBV12-4 NA many 12 TGTGCCAGCAGTTACATATACAATGAGCAGTTCTTC CASSYIYNEQFF
TRBJ2-1 TRBV15 TRBD2 many 15 TGTGCCACCAATGCCGGGACTAGCTGGAGCAATGAGCAGTTCTTC CATNAGTSWSNEQFF
TRBJ1-4 TRBV12-3/TRBV12-4 TRBD1 many 14 TGTGCCAGCACCCCGACAGGGGGATATGAAAAACTGTTTTTT CASTPTGGYEKLFF
TRBJ2-3 TRBV7-2 NA few 16 TGTGCCAGCAGCTTAGCGGTGGGAGGTGGTACAGATACGCAGTATTTT CASSLAVGGGTDTQYF
TRBJ2-2 TRBV6-5 TRBD2 many 16 TGTGCCAGCAGTTACTCTCGGGGGGTTCAAACCGGGGAGCTGTTTTTT CASSYSRGVQTGELFF
TRBJ2-5 TRBV6-2/TRBV6-3 NA many 13 TGTGCCAGCAACGGCGACAGTACGGAGACCCAGTACTTC CASNGDSTETQYF
TRBJ2-5 TRBV6-6 NA NA 13 TGTGCCACCTTGCGGAAGGGGTCAGAGACCCAGTACTTC CATLRKGSETQYF
TRBJ2-1 TRBV30 NA many 14 TGTGCCTGGAGTGAACGGACTCCCTCCGATGAGCAGTTCTTC CAWSERTPSDEQFF
TRBJ1-4 TRBV4-2 TRBD1 many 18 TGTGCCAGCAGCCAAGACGGAAAGACAGGGGCCAATAATGAAAAACTGTTTTTT CASSQDGKTGANNEKLFF